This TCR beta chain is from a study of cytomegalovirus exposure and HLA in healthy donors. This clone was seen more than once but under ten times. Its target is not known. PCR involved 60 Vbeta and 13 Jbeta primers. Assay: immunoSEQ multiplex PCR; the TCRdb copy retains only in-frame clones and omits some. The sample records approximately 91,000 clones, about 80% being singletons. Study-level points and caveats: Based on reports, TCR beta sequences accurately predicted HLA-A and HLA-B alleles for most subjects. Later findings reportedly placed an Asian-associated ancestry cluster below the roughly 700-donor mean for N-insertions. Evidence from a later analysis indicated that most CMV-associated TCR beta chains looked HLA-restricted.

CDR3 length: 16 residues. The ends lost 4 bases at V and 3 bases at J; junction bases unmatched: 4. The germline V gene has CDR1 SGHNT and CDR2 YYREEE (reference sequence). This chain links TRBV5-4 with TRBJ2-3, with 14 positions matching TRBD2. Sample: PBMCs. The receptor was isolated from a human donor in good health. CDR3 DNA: TGTGCCAGCAGCCCCGGGACTAGCGGGAGAACAGATACGCAGTATTTT. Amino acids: CASSPGTSGRTDTQYF. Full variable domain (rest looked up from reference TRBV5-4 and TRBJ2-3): ETGVTQSPTHLIKTRGQQVTLRCSSQSGHNTVSWYQQALGQGPQFIFQYYREEENGRGNFPPRFSGLQFPNYSSELNVNALELDDSALYLCASSPGTSGRTDTQYFGPGTRLTVL.